What follows describes a single TCR beta chain. Germline lookup yields CDR1 SGHRS and CDR2 YFSETQ. This CDR3 is built from 15 residues. J was trimmed by 5 bases and V by 4 bases; bases with no gene match: 12. Sequencing used immunoSEQ multiplex PCR; TCRdb keeps in-frame clones, though not all of them. The sample includes about 280,000 clones, just over 85% seen only once; the top ten take about 3%. The data are from a study of blood T cell repertoires in COVID-19. Sample: peripheral blood. This TCR was recovered from a woman aged 30 to 39 with active or convalescent COVID-19. The chain uses TRBV5-1 and TRBJ2-7; 7 nucleotides agree with TRBD1. CDR3 in amino acids: CASSKTGLTEDEQYF. CDR3 DNA sequence: TGCGCCAGCAGCAAGACAGGGTTGACGGAGGACGAGCAGTACTTC.